Detailed here is one T cell receptor (beta chain). Its antigen is undetermined. These data come from a study of OX40 agonist ivuxolimab in advanced cancers. Across the study: Ivuxolimab, an agonist antibody against OX40 (CD134), was given to patients.

Study conclusions and caveats: Some nonresponders additionally presented with little normalized T-cell clonal expansion.

V shed 1 base and J shed 2 bases, with 11 bases lying between them. CDR1 is LNHDA and CDR2 is SQIVND in the germline V gene (reference sequence). This CDR3 comprises 15 residues. Using immunoSEQ multiplex PCR, the repertoire was profiled, and TCRdb retains in-frame clones only, with some absent. This sample has about 27,000 clones, with 81% found just once. Here the sequenced sample was CD4+ or CD8+ T cells sorted from blood, taken in a trial of the OX40 agonist ivuxolimab. The clonotype comes from an adult with an advanced solid tumor such as melanoma, head and neck, liver or kidney cancer. The chain is built from TRBV19 and TRBJ2-5, with D hard to call. Written as DNA, the CDR3 is TGTGCCAGTAGTATAGGAGCGCTAGATCAAGAGACCCAGTACTTC. This gives the protein CASSIGALDQETQYF.